The T cell receptor beta chain described here comes from a study of blood T cell repertoires in COVID-19. Study summary: Samples came from the United States, Italy and Spain, spanning acute and convalescent COVID-19. The analysed material was cDNA or gDNA that came from T cells, B-cell-depleted T cells, or PBMCs.

The CDR3 has 14 residues. Trimming left V 3 bases short and J 5 bases short, with 14 bases between. Germline V lookup: CDR1 GTSNPN, CDR2 SVGIG (reference sequence). Authors' processing steps: Scientists estimated how many nucleated cells there were by amplifying reference gene primers. Method: immunoSEQ multiplex PCR; TCRdb's copy keeps in-frame clones and lacks some. The V and J calls and clone size come from that table; D and trimming were worked out from the DNA. Seen here are tens of thousands of clones, over 90% observed once, and the top ten hold around 3.9%. The sequencing sample was made of peripheral blood. The sequence came from a man aged 45 to 65 with acute or convalescent COVID-19. The rearrangement joins TRBV30 to TRBJ1-5; the D gene is possibly TRBD1 (6 bases). CDR3 residues: CAWSADRSYQPQHF. The CDR3 DNA sequence: TGTGCCTGGAGCGCTGACAGGTCCTATCAGCCCCAGCATTTT.